One T cell receptor beta chain is described in this entry. Deletions cut 5 bases from V and 3 bases from J, with 13 bases between. Germline V CDR1 and CDR2: SQVTM, ANQGSEA. This CDR3 contains 13 residues. The sample comes from a study of blood T cell repertoires in COVID-19. Study-wide background: Acute-phase and convalescent COVID-19 samples originated in the United States, Italy and Spain. Sources were T cells, B-cell-depleted T cells, or PBMCs; the material itself was cDNA or gDNA.

In Cohort 3, a recovered donor had either two negative PCRs, clearance, or symptom resolution. Per the original methods: The authors estimated nucleated cell counts from reference gene primer amplification. Profiling relied on immunoSEQ multiplex PCR, and the TCRdb table lists in-frame clones only, not all of them. The V and J calls and the clone size are those of that table, but D and trimming were determined from the DNA. Here the sample spans fewer than 200,000 clones, roughly 88% being singletons. Source material: PBMCs or T cells enriched from blood (not recorded which). The V and J genes are TRBV29-1 and TRBJ1-1; unclear D gene. The source of this sequence is a woman under 30 who had recovered from COVID-19. CDR3 amino acids: CSVRSGTHTEAFF. In DNA form, the CDR3 reads TGCAGCGTTAGATCAGGCACGCACACTGAAGCTTTCTTT.